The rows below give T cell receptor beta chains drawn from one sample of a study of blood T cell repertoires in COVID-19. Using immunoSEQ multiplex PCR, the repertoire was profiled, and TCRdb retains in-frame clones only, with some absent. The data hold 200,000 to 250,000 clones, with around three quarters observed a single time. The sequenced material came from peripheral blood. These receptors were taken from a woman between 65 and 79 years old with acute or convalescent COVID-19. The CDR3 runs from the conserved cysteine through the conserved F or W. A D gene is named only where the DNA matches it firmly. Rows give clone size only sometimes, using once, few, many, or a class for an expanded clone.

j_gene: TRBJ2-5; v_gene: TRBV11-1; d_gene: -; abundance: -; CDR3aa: CASSDSGAQETQYF; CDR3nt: TGTGCCAGCTCGGATAGTGGGGCTCAAGAGACCCAGTACTTC
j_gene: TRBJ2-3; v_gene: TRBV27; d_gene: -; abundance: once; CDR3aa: CASSLTGLSTDTQYF; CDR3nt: TGTGCCAGCAGTTTAACAGGGCTTAGCACAGATACGCAGTATTTT
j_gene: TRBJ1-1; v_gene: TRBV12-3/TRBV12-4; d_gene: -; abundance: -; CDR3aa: CASSLTEYTEAFF; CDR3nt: TGTGCCAGCAGTTTGACAGAATACACTGAAGCTTTCTTT
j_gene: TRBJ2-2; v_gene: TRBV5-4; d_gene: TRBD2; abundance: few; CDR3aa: CASSSGLAGGRSGELFF; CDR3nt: TGTGCCAGCAGCTCGGGACTAGCGGGGGGGCGTAGCGGGGAGCTGTTTTTT
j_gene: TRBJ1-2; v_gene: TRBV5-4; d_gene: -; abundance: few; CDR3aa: CASSLDRVEGYTF; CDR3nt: TGTGCCAGCAGCTTGGACAGGGTGGAGGGCTACACCTTC
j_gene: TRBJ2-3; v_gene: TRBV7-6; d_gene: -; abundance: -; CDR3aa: CASTSTDTQYF; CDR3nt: TGTGCCAGTACTAGCACAGATACGCAGTATTTT
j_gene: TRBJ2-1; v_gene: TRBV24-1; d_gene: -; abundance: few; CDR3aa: CATSDPRAGEQFF; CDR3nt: TGTGCCACCAGTGATCCCCGAGCGGGTGAGCAGTTCTTC
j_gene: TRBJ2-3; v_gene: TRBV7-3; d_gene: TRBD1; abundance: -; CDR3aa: CATGTGSTDTQYF; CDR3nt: TGTGCCACTGGGACAGGAAGCACAGATACGCAGTATTTT
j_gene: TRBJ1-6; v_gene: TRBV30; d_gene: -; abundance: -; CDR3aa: CAWSRVFGSPLHF; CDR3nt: TGTGCCTGGAGTCGGGTGTTTGGTTCACCCCTCCACTTT
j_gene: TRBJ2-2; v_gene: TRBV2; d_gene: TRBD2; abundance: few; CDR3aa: CASRISGLAGELFF; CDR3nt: TGTGCCAGCAGGATATCGGGACTAGCCGGGGAGCTGTTTTTT
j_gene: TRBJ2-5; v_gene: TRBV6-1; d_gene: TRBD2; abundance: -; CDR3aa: CASSEIVAGVWETQYF; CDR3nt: TGTGCCAGCAGTGAAATAGTAGCGGGGGTGTGGGAGACCCAGTACTTC
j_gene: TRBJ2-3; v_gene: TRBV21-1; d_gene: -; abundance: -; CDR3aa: CASSSRLAGGSTDTQYF; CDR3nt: TGTGCCAGCAGCTCAAGACTAGCGGGGGGTTCCACAGATACGCAGTATTTT
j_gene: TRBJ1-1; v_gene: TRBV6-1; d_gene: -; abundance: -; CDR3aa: CASSEDLGRGKAFF; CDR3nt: TGTGCCAGCAGTGAAGACTTGGGAAGGGGCAAAGCTTTCTTT
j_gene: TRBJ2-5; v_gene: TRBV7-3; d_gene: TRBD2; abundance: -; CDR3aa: CASSSIGLAGETQYF; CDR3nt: TGTGCCAGCAGCTCGATAGGACTAGCTGGTGAGACCCAGTACTTC
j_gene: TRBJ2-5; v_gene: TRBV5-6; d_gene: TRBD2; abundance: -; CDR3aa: CASSLEGTRWGKTQYF; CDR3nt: TGTGCCAGCAGCTTGGAAGGGACTAGATGGGGCAAGACCCAGTACTTC
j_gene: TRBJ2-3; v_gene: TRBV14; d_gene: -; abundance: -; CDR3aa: CASSFTPAGSDTQYF; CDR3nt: TGTGCCAGCAGCTTCACTCCAGCAGGGTCAGATACGCAGTATTTT
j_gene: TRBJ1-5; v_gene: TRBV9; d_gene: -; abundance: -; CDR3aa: CASSVAGQKNQPQHF; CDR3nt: TGTGCCAGCAGCGTAGCTGGGCAGAAGAATCAGCCCCAGCATTTT